This T cell receptor beta chain was retrieved from a study of blood T cells in healthy people across ages. On the study more broadly: Template switching caught about one barcoded beta molecule for each two T cells.

It was with a sample-barcoded 5' primer and a J-beta primer mix that a second PCR of roughly 7 to 12 cycles was run. TCRdb analysed the 5' RACE reads with MiXCR anew, one entry per CDR3 protein. Among fewer than 900,000 distinct CDR3 sequences listed, roughly 40% were seen once. Germline CDR1 and CDR2: SEHNR and FQNEAQ (reference sequence). The CDR3 consists of 11 residues. Deletions cut 5 bases from V and 9 bases from J, with 8 bases between. A word on this clonotype: Its target is unknown.

Study-level findings and limits: The diversity estimates, figures obtained from one million T cells, were considered underestimates. Both naive CD4+ cell counts and diversity were greater in long-lived donors than in aged donors. In these data, TCR beta diversity tracked strongly with naive T cell percentage.

The clonotype comes from a man aged 18-30 years in good health. The sequencing input was blood. The V and J genes are TRBV7-9 and TRBJ2-1, with D perhaps matching TRBD2 (5 bases). In DNA, the CDR3 is TGTGCCAGCAGCCCGACTATTGAGCAGTTCTTC. This sequence encodes CASSPTIEQFF.